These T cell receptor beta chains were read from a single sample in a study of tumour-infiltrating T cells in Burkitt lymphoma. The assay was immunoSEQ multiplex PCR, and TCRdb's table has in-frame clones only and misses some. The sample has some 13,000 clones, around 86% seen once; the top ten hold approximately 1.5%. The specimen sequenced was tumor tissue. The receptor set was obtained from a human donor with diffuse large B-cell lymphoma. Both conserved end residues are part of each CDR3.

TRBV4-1 CASSHRDRGSNQPQHF
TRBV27 CASSLWAGGPDTQYF
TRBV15 CATSMGFSYEQYF
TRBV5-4 CASRTDATNEKLFF
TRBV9 CASSVAKDRGSSGYTF
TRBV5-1 CASGQGSGNTEAFF
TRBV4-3 CASSQEIGYGYTF
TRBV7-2 CASSLGTGLIYGYTF
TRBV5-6 CASSFTGAEQYF
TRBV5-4 CASSHRGGYEQYF
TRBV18 CASSPGQGGNEQFF
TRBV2 CASSEQGRTEAFF
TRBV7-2 CASSLGLVGGSTDTQYF
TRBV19 CATGRQGQGELFF
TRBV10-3 CAISEPGTQASTDTQYF
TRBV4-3 CASSQDLGTERKTQYF
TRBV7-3 CASSRDGNTGELFF
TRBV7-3 CASSLQGADTEAFF
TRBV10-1 CASSESGAVETQYF
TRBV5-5 CASSLQRGRWEQFF
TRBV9 CASSASGSTDTQYF
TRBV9 CASSFPREATNTGELFF
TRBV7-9 CASSTQGDYGYTF
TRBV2 CASNRDVGNQPQHF
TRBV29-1 CSVQANTGELFF
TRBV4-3 CASSQEAPQGGSPLHF
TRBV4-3 CASSQIGATGANIQYF
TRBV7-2 CASRMRGLELFF
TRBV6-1 CASSGPGTVPNEQYF
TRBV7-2 CASRETQGNNEQFF
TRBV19 CASSIASGGADTQYF
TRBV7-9 CASSPTGGVISEKLFF
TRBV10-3 CAIRGAADTQYF
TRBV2 CASSDLGGPSTDTQYF
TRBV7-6 CASSPVGGRSGNTIYF
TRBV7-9 CATPPRKGNLDNTGELFF
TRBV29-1 CSVKRESKSEQYF
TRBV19 CASSMGSSYNSPLHF
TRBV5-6 CASSLGGTDTQYF
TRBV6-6 CASSYRVTELQETQYF
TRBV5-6 CASSLEFTSGNTIYF
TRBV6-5 CASSYSGGGREQFF
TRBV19 CASSMDGLNSPLHF
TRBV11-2 CASSLGGLYQPQHF